This TCR beta chain was captured by sequencing in a study of vaccination effects on CD4 cells after COVID-19. Generated by immunoSEQ multiplex PCR, the TCRdb table keeps only in-frame clones and is missing some. Of 30,000 to 45,000 clones listed, 55% to 75% are singletons. CDR1 is SGHTA, CDR2 FQGNSA, per germline. The CDR3 runs to 14 residues. V was cut by 4 bases and J by 3 bases, with 9 bases left in between. Concerning this clone itself: Its antigen is unidentified.

Viral peptide pool expansion of antigen-specific CD4+ T cells preceded sequencing in the ViraFEST assay. Following a roughly ten-day culture, CD4+ T cells were purified. This individual contracted SARS-CoV-2 between March and December 2020, as verified by PCR. The TCR comes from a human donor who had a prior SARS-CoV-2 infection. The chain employs TRBV7-2 and TRBJ2-2, with D perhaps TRBD1 (6 bases). The sample was CD4+ T cells from PBMCs cultured with HCoV-NL63 spike peptides, taken before COVID-19 vaccination. Written as DNA, the CDR3 is TGTGCCAGCAGCTCATACAGGGACACCGGGGAGCTGTTTTTT. Translating gives CASSSYRDTGELFF.